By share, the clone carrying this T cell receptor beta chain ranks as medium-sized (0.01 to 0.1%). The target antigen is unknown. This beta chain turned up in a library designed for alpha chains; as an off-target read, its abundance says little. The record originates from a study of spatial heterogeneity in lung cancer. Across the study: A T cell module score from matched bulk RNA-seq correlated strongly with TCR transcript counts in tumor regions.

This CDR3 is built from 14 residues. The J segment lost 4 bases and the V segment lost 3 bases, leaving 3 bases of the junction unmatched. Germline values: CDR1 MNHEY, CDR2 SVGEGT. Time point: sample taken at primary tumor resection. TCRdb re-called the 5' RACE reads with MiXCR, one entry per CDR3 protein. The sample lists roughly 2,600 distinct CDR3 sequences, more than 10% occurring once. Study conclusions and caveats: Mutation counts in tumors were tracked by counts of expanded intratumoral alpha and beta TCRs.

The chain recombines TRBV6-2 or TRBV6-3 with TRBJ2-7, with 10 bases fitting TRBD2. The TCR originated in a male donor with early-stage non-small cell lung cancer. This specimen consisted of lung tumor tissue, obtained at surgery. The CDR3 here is CASSYWTSGYEQYF. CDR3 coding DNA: TGTGCCAGCAGTTATTGGACTAGCGGTTACGAGCAGTACTTC.